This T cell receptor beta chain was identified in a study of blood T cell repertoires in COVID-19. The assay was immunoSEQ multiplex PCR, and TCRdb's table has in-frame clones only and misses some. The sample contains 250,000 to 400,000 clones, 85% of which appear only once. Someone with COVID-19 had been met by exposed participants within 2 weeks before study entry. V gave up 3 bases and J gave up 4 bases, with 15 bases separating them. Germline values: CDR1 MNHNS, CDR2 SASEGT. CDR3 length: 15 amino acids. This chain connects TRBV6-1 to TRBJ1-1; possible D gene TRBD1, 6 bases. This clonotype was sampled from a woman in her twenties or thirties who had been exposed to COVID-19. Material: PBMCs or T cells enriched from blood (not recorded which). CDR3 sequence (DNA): TGTGCCAGCAGTGAGACAGGATCTTGGCCCACTGAAGCTTTCTTT. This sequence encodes CASSETGSWPTEAFF.